Listed below are T cell receptor beta chains from one sample, sequenced in a study of T cell repertoires in cytomegalovirus infection. No antigen has been assigned to these receptors. MiXCR, run by TCRdb on the reads, gives a single entry per CDR3 protein. The sample yields some 310,000 distinct CDR3 sequences, around 25% seen once. The sequencing used cultured PBMCs, collected from culture after CMV antigen stimulation. The receptors were sampled from a human donor in good health (CMV status not recorded). Some clones in this sample may be carry-over from other donors' samples. Each CDR3 is given with its conserved first and last residue. D genes are given only for firm matches. Clone size is shown for a subset of rows, as once, few, many or a class of expanded clone.

abundance: .
j_gene: TRBJ1-2
d_gene: .
v_gene: TRBV12-3/TRBV12-4
CDR3aa: CASSLTEEANYGYTF
CDR3nt: TGTGCCAGCAGTTTGACGGAAGAGGCTAACTATGGCTACACCTTC

abundance: .
j_gene: TRBJ2-1
d_gene: .
v_gene: TRBV6-2/TRBV6-3
CDR3aa: CASSYSPGSYNEQFF
CDR3nt: TGTGCCAGCAGTTACTCGCCTGGCTCCTACAATGAGCAGTTCTTC

abundance: .
j_gene: TRBJ2-3
d_gene: .
v_gene: TRBV7-9
CDR3aa: CASSPPEWDTQYF
CDR3nt: TGTGCCAGCAGCCCCCCGGAATGGGATACGCAGTATTTT

abundance: many
j_gene: TRBJ2-3
d_gene: TRBD2
v_gene: TRBV7-2
CDR3aa: CASGRAGGTDTQYF
CDR3nt: TGTGCCAGCGGGCGAGCGGGGGGCACAGATACGCAGTATTTT

abundance: many
j_gene: TRBJ1-4
d_gene: .
v_gene: TRBV7-8
CDR3aa: CASSSLVGRGDEKLFF
CDR3nt: TGTGCCAGCAGCTCCCTCGTGGGGCGCGGGGATGAAAAACTGTTTTTT

abundance: few
j_gene: TRBJ2-6
d_gene: .
v_gene: TRBV7-9
CDR3aa: CASSSLNRDFGANVLTF
CDR3nt: TGTGCCAGCAGCTCGTTAAACCGGGACTTTGGGGCCAACGTCCTGACTTTC

abundance: .
j_gene: TRBJ2-7
d_gene: .
v_gene: TRBV6-5
CDR3aa: CASSYSSATVEIYEQYF
CDR3nt: TGTGCCAGCAGTTACTCCTCCGCGACAGTAGAGATCTACGAGCAGTACTTC

abundance: .
j_gene: TRBJ2-1
d_gene: .
v_gene: TRBV4-3
CDR3aa: CASSQMGGEGDSSYEQFF
CDR3nt: TGCGCCAGCAGCCAAATGGGCGGTGAGGGGGACTCTTCCTATGAGCAGTTCTTC

abundance: few
j_gene: TRBJ2-5
d_gene: TRBD1
v_gene: TRBV15
CDR3aa: CATSRDPGQGQETQYF
CDR3nt: TGTGCCACCAGCAGAGATCCGGGACAGGGGCAAGAGACCCAGTACTTC

abundance: few
j_gene: TRBJ1-1
d_gene: TRBD1
v_gene: TRBV20-1
CDR3aa: CSAGDSEAFF
CDR3nt: TGCAGTGCTGGGGACAGTGAAGCTTTCTTT

abundance: few
j_gene: TRBJ2-3
d_gene: .
v_gene: TRBV20-1
CDR3aa: CSARGQASWSTDTQYF
CDR3nt: TGCAGTGCTAGAGGCCAGGCCTCCTGGAGCACAGATACGCAGTATTTT

abundance: .
j_gene: TRBJ1-1
d_gene: .
v_gene: TRBV18
CDR3aa: CASSPRFGTLRGSEAFF
CDR3nt: TGTGCCAGCTCACCACGATTCGGCACCCTAAGAGGGTCCGAAGCTTTCTTT

abundance: many
j_gene: TRBJ2-1
d_gene: TRBD2
v_gene: TRBV7-2
CDR3aa: CASSLASSGSFDEQFF
CDR3nt: TGTGCCAGCAGCTTAGCCTCTAGCGGGAGTTTCGATGAGCAGTTCTTC

abundance: few
j_gene: TRBJ1-1
d_gene: .
v_gene: TRBV12-3/TRBV12-4
CDR3aa: CASSSFSGTEAFF
CDR3nt: TGTGCCAGCAGTTCTTTCTCGGGGACTGAAGCTTTCTTT

abundance: .
j_gene: TRBJ2-1
d_gene: TRBD1
v_gene: TRBV6-2/TRBV6-3
CDR3aa: CASSSNRGTGYHNEQFF
CDR3nt: TGTGCCAGCAGCTCAAACCGCGGGACAGGGTACCACAATGAGCAGTTCTTC

abundance: few
j_gene: TRBJ2-1
d_gene: .
v_gene: TRBV7-9
CDR3aa: CASSLVRDALNEQFF
CDR3nt: TGTGCCAGCAGCTTAGTTAGGGACGCTCTGAATGAGCAGTTCTTC

abundance: few
j_gene: TRBJ2-2
d_gene: TRBD2
v_gene: TRBV7-3
CDR3aa: CASSLTFTSGANTGELFF
CDR3nt: TGTGCCAGCAGCTTAACGTTTACTAGCGGCGCGAACACCGGGGAGCTGTTTTTT

abundance: .
j_gene: TRBJ1-2
d_gene: TRBD1
v_gene: TRBV12-3/TRBV12-4
CDR3aa: CASTPGQAYGYTF
CDR3nt: TGTGCCAGCACTCCGGGACAGGCGTATGGCTACACCTTC